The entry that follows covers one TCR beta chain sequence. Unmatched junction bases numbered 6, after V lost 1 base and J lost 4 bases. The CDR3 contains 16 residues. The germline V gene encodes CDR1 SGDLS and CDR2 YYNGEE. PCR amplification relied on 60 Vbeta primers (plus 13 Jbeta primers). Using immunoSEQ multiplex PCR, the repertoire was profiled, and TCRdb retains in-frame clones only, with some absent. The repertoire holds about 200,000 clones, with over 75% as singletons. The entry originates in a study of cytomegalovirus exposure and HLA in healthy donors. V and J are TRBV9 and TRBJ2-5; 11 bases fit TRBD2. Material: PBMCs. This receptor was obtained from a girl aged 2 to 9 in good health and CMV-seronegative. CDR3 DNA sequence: TGTGCCAGCAGCGTACTAGCGGGGGGACTGGGAGAGACCCAGTACTTC. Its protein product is CASSVLAGGLGETQYF.